The T cell receptor (beta chain) described here comes from a study of identical twins. All donors were healthy, and all were Caucasian. Germline-derived CDR1 and CDR2 are SEHNR and FQNEAQ (reference sequence). Trimming pared 1 base from V and 5 bases from J, leaving 11 bases between. The CDR3 is made up of 15 amino acids. In regard to this clonotype: As yet, its antigen is unknown.

Study observations and caveats: Abundant cord blood beta clonotypes carried fewer insertions; memory repertoires showed none. For zero-insertion analyses, partial confounding could come from invariant MAIT and iNKT cells. Twin sharing of out-of-frame TCR alpha was underestimated by models in monozygotic pairs.

A single record per CDR3 protein comes from TCRdb applying MiXCR to the 5' RACE reads. The table records some 460,000 distinct CDR3 sequences, about 14% of them present only once. This sample also appeared in a second study, on yellow fever vaccine responses in identical twins.

This receptor was identified in a woman aged 18-35 years in good health. Sequenced: CD4+ T cells sorted from blood. This chain joins TRBV7-9 and TRBJ2-2; D perhaps matches TRBD2 (6 bases). In nucleotides, the CDR3 is TGTGCCAGCAGCTTAGGATGGGCGGGGACCGGGGAGCTGTTTTTT. Amino acid sequence: CASSLGWAGTGELFF.